This TCR beta chain was captured in a study of immune characterization of retroperitoneal liposarcoma. V was trimmed by 6 bases and J by 2 bases, leaving 14 bases between them. Germline V lookup: CDR1 MNHNS, CDR2 SASEGT. The CDR3 totals 15 residues. TCRdb passed the PCR reads through MiXCR, listing each CDR3 protein once. This sample has approximately 11,000 distinct CDR3 sequences, with around a third found just once. This clonotype has more than one count but fewer than ten. The chain is built from TRBV6-1 and TRBJ1-3, with a tentative D call TRBD1 (6 bases). Sample: tumor tissue. This receptor was taken from a female donor with retroperitoneal liposarcoma. For the CDR3, the DNA is TGTGCCAGCAGCTTACAGGGCCGGACTGGAAACACCATATATTTT. Protein sequence: CASSLQGRTGNTIYF.